This T cell receptor beta chain was sequenced during a study of Graves' ophthalmopathy and Graves' hyperthyroidism. The sample holds many counts of this clonotype. The diagnostic workup employed clinical symptoms, serum thyroxine, TRAb, thyroid ultrasound and orbital computed tomography. The PBMCs were taken from 10 ml of fresh peripheral blood. Amplified TCR beta CDR3 regions were obtained using RNA transcripts as template. RT-PCR was first run with HTBI primers, then multiplex PCR in a second round. Using its own MiXCR run on the multiplex PCR reads, TCRdb lists one record per CDR3 protein. The table lists about 150,000 distinct CDR3 sequences, less than 45% of them singletons. V was pared by 0 bases and J by 4 bases, with 7 bases between. The CDR3 contains 14 residues. CDR1 and CDR2 from the germline V gene are DFQATT and SNEGSKA (reference sequence).

This receptor was identified in a middle-aged woman with Graves' ophthalmopathy. The chain employs TRBV20-1 and TRBJ1-6, with D unclear. The sequencing sample was made of peripheral blood. The CDR3 coding sequence is TGCAGTGCTAGAGACAGAGGATATAATTCACCCCTCCACTTT. The encoded protein is CSARDRGYNSPLHF.